This T cell receptor (beta chain) appears in the sequencing data of a study of T-cell reconstitution after alpha-beta-depleted transplantation in children. Study-wide results and caveats: Reports say that about two months after transplant, the alpha-beta T cells came out of several hundred graft clones that had expanded. Surviving recipient T cells and thymic progenitors produced the high day-60 TCRbeta diversity seen in some patients. The main origin of T-cell counts and diversity one year after transplant was newly produced T cells.

This clonotype was detected only once. Its antigen remains unidentified. A library of TCRbeta sequences, prepared with unique molecular identifiers, was generated. One entry per CDR3 protein results from TCRdb running MiXCR on the PCR reads. The repertoire consists of approximately 520,000 distinct CDR3 sequences, with approximately 10% occurring once and the leading ten covering 14%. The CDR3 extends over 14 amino acids. CDR1 and CDR2 from the germline V gene are DFQATT and SNEGSKA (reference sequence). Trimming left V 0 bases short and J 3 bases short, with 11 bases between. The sequencing used PBMCs, mostly from graft donor cells, collected 180 days after TCRalphabeta/CD19-depleted stem cell transplant. The TCR comes from a female patient aged 2-9 years who had a stem cell transplant for aplastic anemia, so the T cells may come from the graft donor. The gene calls are TRBV20-1 and TRBJ2-5; tentative D call: TRBD2 (6 bases). The CDR3 spells CSAREGGAEETQYF. For the CDR3, the DNA is TGCAGTGCTAGAGAAGGAGGGGCCGAAGAGACCCAGTACTTC.